This paragraph reports one T cell receptor beta chain. This clonotype has a count of ten or more. What antigen it recognizes has not been identified. Base qualities are missing; no much larger clone stands one base away. V is pruned by 4 bases and J by 6 bases, leaving 9 bases of the junction without a gene match. Per the germline V gene, SGHVS is the CDR1 and FNYEAQ is the CDR2. The CDR3 holds 15 amino acids from the cysteine to the phenylalanine. The read is trimmed to its CDR3 DNA, 45 bases read in frame from base 1. These data come from a study of T cells in Graves' hyperthyroidism and ophthalmopathy (dated by TCRdb to about 2019). General notes on the study: Peripheral blood samples were taken at initial diagnosis, before any treatment was given. In addition, the study compared T-cell repertoires in thyroid tissue and in blood from five to seven Graves' hyperthyroidism patients. Prospective prediction of ophthalmopathy was tested in an independent validation cohort of some 19 hyperthyroidism patients and approximately 17 patients who later progressed to ophthalmopathy. The approximately 100 discovery patients were divided at random into training and test sets in a 7:3 ratio. Once sampling was done, hyperthyroidism patients were given methimazole at a starting dose of 30 mg daily, whereas ophthalmopathy patients were given high-dose intravenous methylprednisolone. The paper describes TCR Vbeta CDR3 sequencing of about 140 peripheral blood samples, made up of fewer than 50 ophthalmopathy patients, roughly 72 hyperthyroidism patients and 17 progressor patients. To identify TCR V-J signatures that set the groups apart, the researchers used a discovery cohort of 100 or so patients, made up of about 44 with Graves' ophthalmopathy and 57 with stable Graves' hyperthyroidism.

The paper's findings and limits, for the study overall: Ophthalmopathy was separated from stable hyperthyroidism by a 13 V-J signature model, with approximately 90% sensitivity and approximately 84% specificity obtained in cross-validation and 80%/75% obtained in testing. In validation, the model predicted progression to ophthalmopathy a median of about 6 months before onset, with around 70% sensitivity and 72.22% specificity. Most expanded thyroid clonotypes (frequency above 0.001) were also detected in blood, suggesting blood repertoires may reflect thyroid immune responses. No statistical method was used to fix the sample size in advance, and group allocation was not hidden from the investigators.

Amplification of TCR beta CDR3 regions was carried out from RNA transcripts. The first round of RT-PCR for the TCR CDR3 was performed with the HTBI primer set and the Qiagen OneStep RT-PCR kit. Libraries were constructed in a second round of multiplex PCR, after which size selection and purification were performed. The libraries were sequenced on an Illumina HiSeq2000 using paired-end 100 bp reads. Per the source publication's procedure: SOAPnuke was used to process the raw data, removing reads that contained adapters or uncalled bases, had a mean Phred below 15, or lacked an exact match to the constant primer or identifier. COPE v1.2.5 was used to merge high-quality paired reads, and clonotypes were defined as unique nucleotide sequences. MiTCR v1.1 was used to align clonotypes to the IMGT TRBV, TRBD and TRBJ reference segments. Only V-J combinations with frequency above 0.0001, covering about 99% of repertoires, were analysed. The TCS score was defined as the ratio of F50 (clonal expansion) to E x V (chaos), calculated using BLOSUM62-based TCRdist between CDR3 peptides within each V-J. Welch's t-statistics and random forest reduced several hundred V-J features to roughly 13, which were used in a naive Bayes classifier (R e1071). TCRdb's own reprocessing of the public reads used fastp at Q25 and MiXCR and kept productive beta chains. Rows with a matching CDR3 protein are joined into one entry that keeps the most common DNA and genes. The V and J calls reflect TCRdb's pipeline rather than the authors' work. For this sample the table gives nearly 600,000 distinct CDR3 sequences, of which about 14% were detected only once. The ten largest clones capture roughly 7% of the sample.

Ophthalmopathy patients had moderately to severely active disease, with a Clinical Activity Score of 3 or more, a NOSPECS grade of 4 or more, and a disease duration of less than 3 months. The study excluded patients with uncontrolled infections, other autoimmune diseases, pregnancy or lactation. Clinical symptoms, serum thyroxine and TRAb, thyroid ultrasound, and orbital computed tomography formed the basis for the diagnoses. PBMCs were separated from around 9.1 ml of fresh peripheral blood using Ficoll-Paque density gradient centrifugation. Total RNA was extracted with Trizol reagent, and quality was checked on an Agilent 2100 Bioanalyzer.

Sequencing was done on a sample of blood. The receptor's source is a woman aged 18-35 years with Graves' ophthalmopathy. The V gene is TRBV7-6 and the J gene is TRBJ2-7, and TRBD1 matches 10 of the central bases. The nucleotide sequence reads TGTGCCAGCAGCTCCCCGACAGGGGGCTTCGGCGAGCAGTACTTC. This yields the protein CASSSPTGGFGEQYF.